The 5 T cell receptor beta chains below all came from one sample that was sequenced in a study of T cells in Graves' hyperthyroidism and ophthalmopathy. TCR beta CDR3 regions were amplified from RNA. A set of HTBI primers served as the primers for a first-round RT-PCR of the TCR CDR3. TCRdb reanalysed the multiplex PCR reads using MiXCR and keeps one entry per CDR3 protein. Altogether approximately 300,000 distinct CDR3 sequences are present, around 16% being singletons, with the ten largest covering 33%. Input material: blood. The receptors were sampled from a man in his thirties or forties with Graves' hyperthyroidism.

This clonotype has a handful of counts. J is TRBJ1-1 and V is TRBV19; D is uncertain. V was shortened by 7 bases and J by 5 bases, with 11 bases between the two germline ends. The germline V gene has CDR1 LNHDA and CDR2 SQIVND (reference sequence). The CDR3 is 12 amino acids. Here the CDR3 DNA reads TGTGCCAGTACCGAGCGGGGAACTGAAGCTTTCTTT. Its protein is CASTERGTEAFF.

The rearrangement uses TRBV10-3 and TRBJ2-3; 8 bases line up with TRBD1. CDR1 and CDR2 from the germline V gene are ENHRY and SYGVKD. Trimming cost V 3 bases and J 3 bases; bases outside gene matches: 8. There are 16 residues in the CDR3. CDR3 loop: CAISDRDRQLTDTQYF. The CDR3 DNA is TGTGCCATCAGTGACCGGGACAGGCAATTGACAGATACGCAGTATTTT.

This clonotype was observed once. This may stem from a read error, because a much larger clone lies one nucleotide away. J is TRBJ2-3 and V is TRBV5-1; perhaps TRBD1 as D (8 bases). Germline CDR1 reads SGHRS; CDR2 reads YFSETQ. This CDR3 region has 15 residues. The CDR3 here is CGSSRGQGGADTQYF. The CDR3 nucleotides are TGCGGCAGCAGTCGAGGACAGGGAGGGGCAGATACGCAGTATTTT.

The chain employs TRBV6-1 and TRBJ2-7, with 13 bases fitting TRBD2. The CDR3 runs to 15 residues. CDR1 and CDR2 (germline): MNHNS, SASEGT. V dropped 3 bases and J dropped 4; count of bases not matched to a gene: 3. In DNA, the CDR3 is TGTGCCAGCAGTGAGGGACTAGCGGGAAATTACGAGCAGTACTTC. Amino acid sequence: CASSEGLAGNYEQYF.

This clonotype was recorded at least ten times. This chain joins TRBV7-2 and TRBJ1-1, with 9 nucleotides matching TRBD1. In germline, CDR1 is SGHTA, CDR2 FQGNSA. V lost 3 bases to trimming and J lost 1 base; unmatched junction nucleotides: 9. The CDR3 runs to 17 residues. As DNA, the CDR3 is TGTGCCAGCAGCTTTCAGAACCCGGGACAGGGGAACACTGAAGCTTTCTTT. Translation: CASSFQNPGQGNTEAFF.